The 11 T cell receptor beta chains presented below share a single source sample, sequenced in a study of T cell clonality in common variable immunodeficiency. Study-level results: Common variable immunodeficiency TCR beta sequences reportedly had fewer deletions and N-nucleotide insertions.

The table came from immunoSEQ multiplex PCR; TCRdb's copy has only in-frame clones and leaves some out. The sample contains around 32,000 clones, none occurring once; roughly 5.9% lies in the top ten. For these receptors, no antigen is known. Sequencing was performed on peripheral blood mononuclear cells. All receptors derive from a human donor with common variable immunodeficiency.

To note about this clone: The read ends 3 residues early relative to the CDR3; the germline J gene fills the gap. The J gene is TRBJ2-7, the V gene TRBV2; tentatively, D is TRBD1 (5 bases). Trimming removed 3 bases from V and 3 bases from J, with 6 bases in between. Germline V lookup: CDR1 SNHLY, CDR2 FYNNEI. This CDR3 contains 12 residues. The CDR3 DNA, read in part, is TGTGCCAGCAGTGATCAGGGCTACGAG. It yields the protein CASSDQGYE. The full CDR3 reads CASSDQGYEQYF.

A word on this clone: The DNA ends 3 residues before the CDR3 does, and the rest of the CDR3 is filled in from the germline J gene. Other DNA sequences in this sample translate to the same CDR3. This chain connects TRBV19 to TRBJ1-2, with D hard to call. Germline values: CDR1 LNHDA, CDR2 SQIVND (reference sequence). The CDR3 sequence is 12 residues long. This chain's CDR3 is CASSGANGGYTF. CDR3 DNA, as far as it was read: TGTGCCAGTAGTGGTGCGAACGGGGGC. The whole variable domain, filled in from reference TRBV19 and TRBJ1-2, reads DGGITQSPKYLFRKEGQNVTLSCEQNLNHDAMYWYRQDPGQGLRLIYYSQIVNDFQKGDIAEGYSVSREKKESFPLTVTSAQKNPTAFYLCASSGANGGYTFGSGTRLTVV.

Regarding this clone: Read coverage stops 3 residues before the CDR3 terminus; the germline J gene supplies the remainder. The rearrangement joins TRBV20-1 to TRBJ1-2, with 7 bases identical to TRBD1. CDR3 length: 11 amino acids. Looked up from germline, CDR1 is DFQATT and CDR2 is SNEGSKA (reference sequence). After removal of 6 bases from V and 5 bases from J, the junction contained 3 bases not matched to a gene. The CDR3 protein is CSAKTGYGYTF. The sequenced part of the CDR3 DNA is TGCAGTGCCAAGACAGGGTATGGC.

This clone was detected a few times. CDR3 DNA, as far as it was read: TGTGCCAGCTCCCCGGGACTAGGCTACAATGAG. Translated: CASSPGLGYNE. The whole CDR3 protein reads CASSPGLGYNEQFF. The J gene is TRBJ2-1, the V gene TRBV6-2 or TRBV6-3, with TRBD2 identical over 8 bases. The read ends 3 residues before the CDR3 terminus; that terminus is restored from the germline J gene. Germline CDR1 MNHEY, CDR2 SVGEGT. Trimming cost V 8 bases and J 3 bases; bases outside gene matches: 6. There are 14 residues in the CDR3.

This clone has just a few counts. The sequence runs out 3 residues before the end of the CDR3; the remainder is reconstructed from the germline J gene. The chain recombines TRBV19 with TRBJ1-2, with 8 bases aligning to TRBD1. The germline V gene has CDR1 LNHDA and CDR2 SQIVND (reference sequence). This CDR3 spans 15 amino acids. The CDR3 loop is CASRAGTGGSGGYTF. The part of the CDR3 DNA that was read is TGTGCCAGTAGAGCCGGGACAGGCGGCTCGGGGGGC.

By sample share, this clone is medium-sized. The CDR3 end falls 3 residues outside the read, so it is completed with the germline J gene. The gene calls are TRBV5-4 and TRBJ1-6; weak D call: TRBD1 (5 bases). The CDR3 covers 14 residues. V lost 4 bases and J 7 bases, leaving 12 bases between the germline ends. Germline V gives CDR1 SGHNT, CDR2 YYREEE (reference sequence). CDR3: CASSPGGWNSPLHF. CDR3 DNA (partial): TGTGCCAGCAGCCCCGGGGGTTGGAATTCACCC. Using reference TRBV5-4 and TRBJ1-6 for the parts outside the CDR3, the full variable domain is ETGVTQSPTHLIKTRGQQVTLRCSSQSGHNTVSWYQQALGQGPQFIFQYYREEENGRGNFPPRFSGLQFPNYSSELNVNALELDDSALYLCASSPGGWNSPLHFGNGTRLTVT.

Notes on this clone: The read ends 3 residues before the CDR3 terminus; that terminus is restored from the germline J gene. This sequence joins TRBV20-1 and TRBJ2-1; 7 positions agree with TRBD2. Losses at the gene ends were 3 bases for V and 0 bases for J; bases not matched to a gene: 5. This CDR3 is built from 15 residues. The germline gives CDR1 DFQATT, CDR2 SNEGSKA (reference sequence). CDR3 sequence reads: CSARGRGSSYNEQFF. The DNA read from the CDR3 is TGCAGTGCTAGGGGGCGGGGGAGCTCCTACAATGAG.

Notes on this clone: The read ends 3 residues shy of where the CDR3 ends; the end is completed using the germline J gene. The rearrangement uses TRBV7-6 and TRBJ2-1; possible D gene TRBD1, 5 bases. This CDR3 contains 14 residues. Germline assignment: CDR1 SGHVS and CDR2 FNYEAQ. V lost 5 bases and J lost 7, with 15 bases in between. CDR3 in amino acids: CASSPEYRRNEQFF. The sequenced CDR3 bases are TGTGCCAGCAGCCCCGAATACAGGAGAAATGAG.

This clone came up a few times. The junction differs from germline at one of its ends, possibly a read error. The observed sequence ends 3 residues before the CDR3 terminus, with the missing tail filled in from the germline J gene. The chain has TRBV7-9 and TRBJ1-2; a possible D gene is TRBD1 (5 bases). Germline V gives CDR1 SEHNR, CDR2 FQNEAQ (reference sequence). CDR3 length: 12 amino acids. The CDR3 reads CAISFGGYGYTF. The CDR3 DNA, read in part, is TGTGCCATCAGCTTCGGGGGCTATGGC. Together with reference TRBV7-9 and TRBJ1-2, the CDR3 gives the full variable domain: DTGVSQNPRHKITKRGQNVTFRCDPISEHNRLYWYRQTLGQGPEFLTYFQNEAQLEKSRLLSDRFSAERPKGSFSTLEIQRTEQGDSAMYLCAISFGGYGYTFGSGTRLTVV.

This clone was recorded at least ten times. The CDR3: CASRNTGGAGYGYTF. The CDR3 DNA, read in part, is TGCGCCAGCAGAAATACAGGGGGCGCGGGCTATGGC. The V call is TRBV5-1, the J call TRBJ1-2, with TRBD1 identical over 9 bases. The read ends 3 residues shy of where the CDR3 ends; the end is completed using the germline J gene. Looked up from germline, CDR1 is SGHRS and CDR2 is YFSETQ. Losses at the gene ends were 5 bases for V and 4 bases for J; bases not matched to a gene: 9. This CDR3 comprises 15 residues. Using reference TRBV5-1 and TRBJ1-2 for the parts outside the CDR3, the full variable domain is KAGVTQTPRYLIKTRGQQVTLSCSPISGHRSVSWYQQTPGQGLQFLFEYFSETQRNKGNFPGRFSGRQFSNSRSEMNVSTLELGDSALYLCASRNTGGAGYGYTFGSGTRLTVV.

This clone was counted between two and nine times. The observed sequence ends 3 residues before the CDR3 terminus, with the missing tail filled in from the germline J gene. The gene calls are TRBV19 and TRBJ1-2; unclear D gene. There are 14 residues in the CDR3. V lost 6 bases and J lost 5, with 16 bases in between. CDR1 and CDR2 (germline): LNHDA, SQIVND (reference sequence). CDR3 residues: CASRAPGDGYGYTF. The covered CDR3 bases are TGTGCCAGTAGGGCCCCCGGGGATGGATATGGC.